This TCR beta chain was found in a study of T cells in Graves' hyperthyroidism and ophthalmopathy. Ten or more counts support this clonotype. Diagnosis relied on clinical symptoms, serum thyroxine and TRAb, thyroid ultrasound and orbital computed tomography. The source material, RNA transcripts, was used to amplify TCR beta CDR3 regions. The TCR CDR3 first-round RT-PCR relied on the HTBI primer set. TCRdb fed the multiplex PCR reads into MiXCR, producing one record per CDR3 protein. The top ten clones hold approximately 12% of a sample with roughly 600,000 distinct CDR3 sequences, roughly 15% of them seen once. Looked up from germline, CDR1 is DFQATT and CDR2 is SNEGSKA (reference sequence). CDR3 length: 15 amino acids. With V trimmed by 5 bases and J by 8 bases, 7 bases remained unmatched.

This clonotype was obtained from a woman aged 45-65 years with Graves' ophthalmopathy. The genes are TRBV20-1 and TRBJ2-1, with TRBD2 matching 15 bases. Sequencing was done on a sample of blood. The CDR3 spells CSAERTSGRDDEQFF. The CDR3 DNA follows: TGCAGTGCTGAAAGGACTAGCGGGAGGGACGATGAGCAGTTCTTC.